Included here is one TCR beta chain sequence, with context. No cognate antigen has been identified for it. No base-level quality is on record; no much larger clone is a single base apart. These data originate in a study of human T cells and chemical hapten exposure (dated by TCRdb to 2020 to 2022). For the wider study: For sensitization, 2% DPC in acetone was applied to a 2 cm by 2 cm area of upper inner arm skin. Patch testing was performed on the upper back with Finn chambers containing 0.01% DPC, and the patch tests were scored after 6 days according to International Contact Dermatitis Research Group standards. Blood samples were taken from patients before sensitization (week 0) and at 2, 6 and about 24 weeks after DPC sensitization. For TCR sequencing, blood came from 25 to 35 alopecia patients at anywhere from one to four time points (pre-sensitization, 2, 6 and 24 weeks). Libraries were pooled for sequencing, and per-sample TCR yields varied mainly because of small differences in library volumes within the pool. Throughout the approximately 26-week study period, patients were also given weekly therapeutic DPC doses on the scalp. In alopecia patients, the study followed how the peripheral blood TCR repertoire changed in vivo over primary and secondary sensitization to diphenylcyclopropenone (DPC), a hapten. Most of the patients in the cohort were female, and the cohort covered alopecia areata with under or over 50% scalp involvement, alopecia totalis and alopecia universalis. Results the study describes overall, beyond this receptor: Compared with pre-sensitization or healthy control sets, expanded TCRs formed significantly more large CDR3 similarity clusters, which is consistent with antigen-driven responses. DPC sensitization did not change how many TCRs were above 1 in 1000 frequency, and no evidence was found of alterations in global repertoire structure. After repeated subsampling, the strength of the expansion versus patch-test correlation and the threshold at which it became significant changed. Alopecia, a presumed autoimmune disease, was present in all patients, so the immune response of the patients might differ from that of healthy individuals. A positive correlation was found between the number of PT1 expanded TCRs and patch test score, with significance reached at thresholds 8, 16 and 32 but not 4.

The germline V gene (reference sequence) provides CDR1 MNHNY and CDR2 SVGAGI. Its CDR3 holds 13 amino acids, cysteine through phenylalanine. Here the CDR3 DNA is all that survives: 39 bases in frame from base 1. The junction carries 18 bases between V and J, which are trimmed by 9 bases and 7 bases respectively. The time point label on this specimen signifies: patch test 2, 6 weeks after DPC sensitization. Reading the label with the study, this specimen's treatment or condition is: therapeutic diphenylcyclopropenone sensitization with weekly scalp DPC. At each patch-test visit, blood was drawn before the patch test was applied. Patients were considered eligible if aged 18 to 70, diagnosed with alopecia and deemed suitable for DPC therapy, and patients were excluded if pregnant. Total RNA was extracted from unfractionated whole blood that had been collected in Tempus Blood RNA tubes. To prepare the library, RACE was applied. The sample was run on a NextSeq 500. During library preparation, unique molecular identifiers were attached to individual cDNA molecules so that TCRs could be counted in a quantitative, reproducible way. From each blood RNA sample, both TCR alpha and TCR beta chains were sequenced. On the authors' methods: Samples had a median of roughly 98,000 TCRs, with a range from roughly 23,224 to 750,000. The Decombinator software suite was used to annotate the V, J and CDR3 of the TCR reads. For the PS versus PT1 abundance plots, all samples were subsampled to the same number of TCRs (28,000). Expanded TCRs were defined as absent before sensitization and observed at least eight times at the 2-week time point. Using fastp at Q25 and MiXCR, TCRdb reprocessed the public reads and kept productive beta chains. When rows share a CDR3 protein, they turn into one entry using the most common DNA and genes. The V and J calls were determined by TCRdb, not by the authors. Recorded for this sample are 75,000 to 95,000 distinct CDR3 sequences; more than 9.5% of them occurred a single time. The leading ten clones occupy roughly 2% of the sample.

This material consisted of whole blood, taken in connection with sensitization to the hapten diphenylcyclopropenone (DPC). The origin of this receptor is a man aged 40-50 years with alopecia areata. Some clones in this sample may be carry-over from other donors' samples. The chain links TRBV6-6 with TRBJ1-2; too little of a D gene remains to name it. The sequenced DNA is TGTGCCAGTGGGGAAGGAAGTCTCCTTGGCTACACCTTC. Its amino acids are CASGEGSLLGYTF.